The clone carrying this T cell receptor (beta chain) occurred once. Sequenced by immunoSEQ multiplex PCR; TCRdb stores in-frame clones only, minus some. The sample shows 78,000 or so clones, about nine tenths of them seen only once. This sample was included in a study of T cell responses to AZD1222 COVID-19 vaccine. This TCR was recovered from an adult in good health. The sample here was peripheral blood, taken on day 0 of AZD1222 vaccination.

The CDR3 sequence: CASSLVADLGQPQHF. In DNA form, the CDR3 reads TGTGCCAGCAGCTTAGTGGCTGACTTAGGACAGCCCCAGCATTTT. The V gene is TRBV7-2, the J gene TRBJ1-5; D ambiguous. CDR3 length equals 15 residues. Germline CDR1 and CDR2: SGHTA and FQGNSA. Trimming removed 1 base from V and 7 bases from J, with 14 bases in between.